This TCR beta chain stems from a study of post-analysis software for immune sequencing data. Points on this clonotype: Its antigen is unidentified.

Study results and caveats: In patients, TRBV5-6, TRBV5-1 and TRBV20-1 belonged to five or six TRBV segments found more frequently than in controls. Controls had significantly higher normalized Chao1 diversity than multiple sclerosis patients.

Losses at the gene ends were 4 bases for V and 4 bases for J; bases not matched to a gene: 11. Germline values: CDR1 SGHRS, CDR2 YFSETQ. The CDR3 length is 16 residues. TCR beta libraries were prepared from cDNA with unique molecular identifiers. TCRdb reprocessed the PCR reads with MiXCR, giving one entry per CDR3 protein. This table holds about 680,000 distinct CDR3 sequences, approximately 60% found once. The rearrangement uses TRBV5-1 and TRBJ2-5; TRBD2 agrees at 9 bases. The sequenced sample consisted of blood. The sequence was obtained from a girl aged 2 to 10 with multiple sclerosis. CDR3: CASSPGGLAGTETQYF. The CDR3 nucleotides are TGCGCCAGCAGCCCCGGAGGGCTAGCGGGAACAGAGACCCAGTACTTC.